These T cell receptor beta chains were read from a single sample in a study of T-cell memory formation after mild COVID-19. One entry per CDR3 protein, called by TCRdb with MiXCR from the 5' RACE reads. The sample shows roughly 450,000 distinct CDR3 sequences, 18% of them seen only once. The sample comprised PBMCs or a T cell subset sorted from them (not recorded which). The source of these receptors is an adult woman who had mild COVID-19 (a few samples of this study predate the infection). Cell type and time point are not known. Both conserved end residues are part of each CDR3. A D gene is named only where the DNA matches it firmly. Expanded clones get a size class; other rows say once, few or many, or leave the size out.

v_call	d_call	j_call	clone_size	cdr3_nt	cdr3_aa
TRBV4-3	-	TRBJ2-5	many	TGCGCCAGCAGCCAAGAAAGAGAGACCCAGTACTTC	CASSQERETQYF
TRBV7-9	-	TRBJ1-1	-	TGTGCCAGCAGCTTATCACGGGGAGAAGCAGAAGCTTTCTTT	CASSLSRGEAEAFF
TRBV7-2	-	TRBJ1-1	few	TGTGCCAGCAGCCCTCATGGGGGCAACACTGAAGCTTTCTTT	CASSPHGGNTEAFF
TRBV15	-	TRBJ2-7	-	TGTGCCACCAGCAGAGAGGGCGGAGCCTACGAGCAGTACTTC	CATSREGGAYEQYF
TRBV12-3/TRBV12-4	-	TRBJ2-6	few	TGTGCCAGCACTCGCTCTGGGGCCAACGTCCTGACTTTC	CASTRSGANVLTF
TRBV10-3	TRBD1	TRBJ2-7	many	TGTGCCATCAGTGAAAAGGACAGGGGAGCGTACGAGCAGTACTTC	CAISEKDRGAYEQYF
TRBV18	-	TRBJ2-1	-	TGTGCCAGCTCACCACAATTGGAGGATGAGCAGTTCTTC	CASSPQLEDEQFF
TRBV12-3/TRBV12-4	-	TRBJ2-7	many	TGTGCCAGCAGTGGCCCTGGATCCGCCTCCTACGAGCAGTACTTC	CASSGPGSASYEQYF
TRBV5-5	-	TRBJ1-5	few	TGTGCCAGCAGCTTGGAAAGGCAGGGGCTGCAGCCCCAGCATTTT	CASSLERQGLQPQHF
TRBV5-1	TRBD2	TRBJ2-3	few	TGCGCCAGCAGCTTGGCCCCCATAGCGGGGGGCTCCACAGATACGCAGTATTTT	CASSLAPIAGGSTDTQYF
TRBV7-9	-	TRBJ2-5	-	TGTGCCAGCAAACCCGCTTTGACAAGGAACCAAGAGACCCAGTACTTC	CASKPALTRNQETQYF
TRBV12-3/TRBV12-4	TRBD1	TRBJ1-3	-	TGTGCCAGCAGTTATGGGACAGGGTTCTTTGGAAACACCATATATTTT	CASSYGTGFFGNTIYF
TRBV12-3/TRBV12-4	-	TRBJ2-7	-	TGTGCCAGCAGTTCCCTCGGGGGCAGGGGATTCTACGAGCAGTACTTC	CASSSLGGRGFYEQYF
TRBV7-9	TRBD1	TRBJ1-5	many	TGTGCCAGCAGCTCGCAGGGGGACCAGCCCCAGCATTTT	CASSSQGDQPQHF
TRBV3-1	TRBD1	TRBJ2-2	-	TGTGCCAGCAGCCAAGAGGACAGGGGGCCCACCGGGGAGCTGTTTTTT	CASSQEDRGPTGELFF
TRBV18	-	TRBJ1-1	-	TGTGCCAGCTCACCACGCAGGGCATACACTGAAGCTTTCTTT	CASSPRRAYTEAFF
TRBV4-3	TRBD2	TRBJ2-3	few	TGCGCCAGCAGCCAAGATGAAATGACTAGCGGGAGGGTAGATACGCAGTATTTT	CASSQDEMTSGRVDTQYF
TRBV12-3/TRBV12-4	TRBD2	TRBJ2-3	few	TGTGCCAGCAGTTTGGTTTGGGTCGGGGGGGTGAAAGATACGCAGTATTTT	CASSLVWVGGVKDTQYF
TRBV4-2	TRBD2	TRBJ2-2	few	TGTGCCAGCAGCCTCGGACTAGCGGGAGTGGGCACCGGGGAGCTGTTTTTT	CASSLGLAGVGTGELFF
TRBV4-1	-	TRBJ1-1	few	TGCGCCAGCAGCCAAGCGCAGAACACTGAAGCTTTCTTT	CASSQAQNTEAFF
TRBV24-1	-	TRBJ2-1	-	TGTGCCACCAACAGAAAAATCGCTCACTATGAGCAGTTCTTC	CATNRKIAHYEQFF
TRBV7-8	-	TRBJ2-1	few	TGTGCCAGCAGCTCGACTTTCTACAATGAGCAGTTCTTC	CASSSTFYNEQFF
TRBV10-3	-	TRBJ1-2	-	TGTGCCATCAGTGACAACATCTGGGCTGATTTTGGCTACACCTTC	CAISDNIWADFGYTF
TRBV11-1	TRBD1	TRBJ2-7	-	TGTGCCAGCAGCCCAGACAGGGTCAACTACGAGCAGTACTTC	CASSPDRVNYEQYF
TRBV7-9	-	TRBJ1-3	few	TGTGCCAGCAGCTCCAGGGCAGCTGGAAACACCATATATTTT	CASSSRAAGNTIYF
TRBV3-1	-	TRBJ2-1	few	TGTGCCAGCAGCCAAGTTTATTTAGGGGTCAATGAGCAGTTCTTC	CASSQVYLGVNEQFF
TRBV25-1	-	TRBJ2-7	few	TGTGCCAGCAGTGAAGACAGGGGAGGGTACGAGCAGTACTTC	CASSEDRGGYEQYF
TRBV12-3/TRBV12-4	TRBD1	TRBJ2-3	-	TGTGCCAGCAGTCGTCAAACAGGGGGCGCGGGTACGCAGTATTTT	CASSRQTGGAGTQYF
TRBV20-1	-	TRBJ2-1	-	TGCAGTGCGAGGGGGGCAGAAGCGGGACTCAGCTACAATGAGCAGTTCTTC	CSARGAEAGLSYNEQFF
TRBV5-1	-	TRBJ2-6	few	TGCGCCAGCACCCACGGACAGTCATCTGGGGCCAACGTCCTGACTTTC	CASTHGQSSGANVLTF
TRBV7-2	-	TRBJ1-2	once	TGTGCCAGCAGCTTGCTAGGTGGGGACTATGGCTACACCTTC	CASSLLGGDYGYTF
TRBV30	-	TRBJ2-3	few	TGTGCCTGGCGCCCGAATAGGAGAAAGCGCGATACGCAGTATTTT	CAWRPNRRKRDTQYF
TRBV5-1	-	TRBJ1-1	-	TGCGCCAGCAGCCGCAACCAGCTAGTGACCCTGAACACTGAAGCTTTCTTT	CASSRNQLVTLNTEAFF
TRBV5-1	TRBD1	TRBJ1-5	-	TGCGCCAGCAGCCCGGGACAGTGGATCAATCAGCCCCAGCATTTT	CASSPGQWINQPQHF
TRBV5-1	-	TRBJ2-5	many	TGCGCCAGCACCTCCCGCGCTGGGTACCAAGAGACCCAGTACTTC	CASTSRAGYQETQYF
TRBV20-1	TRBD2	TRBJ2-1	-	TGCAGTGCTAGAGATCGGGGTGGGCTAGCGGGGGGGCGTTCCTACAATGAGCAGTTCTTC	CSARDRGGLAGGRSYNEQFF
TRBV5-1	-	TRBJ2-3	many	TGCGCCAGCAGCTCTTGGACAGCAGATACGCAGTATTTT	CASSSWTADTQYF
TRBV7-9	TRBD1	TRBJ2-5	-	TGTGCCAGCAGCTTCCCCACAGGGGTAGAGACCCAGTACTTC	CASSFPTGVETQYF
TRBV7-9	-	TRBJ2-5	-	TGTGCCAGCAGCTTAGCGGGGGCCACGGGTGGAGAGACCCAGTACTTC	CASSLAGATGGETQYF
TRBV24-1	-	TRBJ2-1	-	TGTGCCACCTCGGCAGGGACGTACAATGAGCAGTTCTTC	CATSAGTYNEQFF
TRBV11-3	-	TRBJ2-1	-	TGTGCCAGCAGCTTAGCAGCACTAGTCCGAAGCTCCTACAATGAGCAGTTCTTC	CASSLAALVRSSYNEQFF
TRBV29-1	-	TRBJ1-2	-	TGCAGCGTTCTAAATCCTACCGACTATGGCTACACCTTC	CSVLNPTDYGYTF
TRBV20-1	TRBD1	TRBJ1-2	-	TGCAGTGCTGCGGGACAGACCCTCCCGGGCAGCTATGGCTACACCTTC	CSAAGQTLPGSYGYTF
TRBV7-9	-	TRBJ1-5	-	TGTGCCAGCAGCTCCTCAGGGGCCGTTTTGAGCAATCAGCCCCAGCATTTT	CASSSSGAVLSNQPQHF
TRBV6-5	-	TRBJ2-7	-	TGTGCCAGCAGTGCAAGGTACGCGGCCTACGAGCAGTACTTC	CASSARYAAYEQYF
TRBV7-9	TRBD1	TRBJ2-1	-	TGTGCCAGCAGCTTAGGACAGGGGGCCAGGGATGAGCAGTTCTTC	CASSLGQGARDEQFF
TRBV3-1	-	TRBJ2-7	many	TGTGCCAGCAGCCAAAACTACGAGCAGTACTTC	CASSQNYEQYF